The 8 T cell receptor beta chains presented below share a single source sample, sequenced in a study of T-cell reconstitution after alpha-beta-depleted transplantation in children. The library targeted TCRbeta and was prepared with unique molecular identifiers. Each CDR3 protein is one row after TCRdb ran MiXCR on the PCR reads. Seen here are some 460,000 distinct CDR3 sequences, roughly 17% observed once, and the top ten hold under 30%. The sequences come from PBMCs, mostly from graft donor cells, collected 360 days after TCRalphabeta/CD19-depleted stem cell transplant. Every receptor here comes from a boy under three years old who had a stem cell transplant for Wiskott-Aldrich syndrome, so the T cells may come from the graft donor.

This clonotype was detected ten times or more. The chain links TRBV4-2 to TRBJ2-1, with TRBD2 identical over 14 bases. The CDR3 is made up of 15 amino acids. The junction had 2 bases not matched to a gene; V was cut back by 4 bases and J by 6 bases. CDR1 and CDR2 from the germline V gene are LGHNA and YNFKEQ. CDR3 in DNA: TGTGCCAGCAGCCGTGGACTAGCGGGAGGCAATGAGCAGTTCTTC. Its protein is CASSRGLAGGNEQFF.

The rearrangement links TRBV5-1 to TRBJ2-2, with 10 nucleotides matching TRBD1. This CDR3 region has 18 residues. V trimming: 4 bases; J trimming: 1 base; junction bases outside the gene matches: 10. Germline V gene data show CDR1 as SGHRS and CDR2 as YFSETQ. The DNA for the CDR3 is TGCGCCAGCAGCCGCGGGACAGGGGAATCCGGGAACACCGGGGAGCTGTTTTTT. As protein: CASSRGTGESGNTGELFF.

V and J are TRBV3-1 and TRBJ2-2; D gene uncertain. Germline V lookup: CDR1 LGHDT, CDR2 YNNKEL (reference sequence). The germline V and J ends were trimmed by 3 bases and 2 bases, with 10 bases remaining between them. CDR3 length: 15 residues. CDR3 nucleotides: TGTGCCAGCAGCCATTCTCGGGTAAACACCGGGGAGCTGTTTTTT. This codes for CASSHSRVNTGELFF.

This clonotype was recorded a few times. V is TRBV2 and J is TRBJ2-4; 8 bases match TRBD1. V lost 4 bases and J lost 5; bases outside the gene matches: 7. The length of the CDR3 is 15 residues. The V gene's germline CDR1 is SNHLY and CDR2 FYNNEI. In DNA, the CDR3 is TGTGCCAGCAGTGCGACAGGGGCCCTGGAAAACATTCAGTACTTC. It codes for CASSATGALENIQYF.

The gene calls are TRBV15 and TRBJ1-4; unclear D gene. CDR1 and CDR2 from the germline V gene are LNHNV and YYDKDF (reference sequence). Trimming pared 2 bases from V and 6 bases from J, leaving 19 bases between. The CDR3 covers 17 residues. The CDR3 bases are TGTGCCACCAGCAGATGGTACCAATCCGGGGATTATGAAAAACTGTTTTTT. Its protein product is CATSRWYQSGDYEKLFF.

The chain has TRBV4-3 and TRBJ2-1; 7 bases are a match to TRBD2. The germline V gene encodes CDR1 LGHNA and CDR2 YSLEER. Trimming at V came to 3 bases and at J to 0 bases, leaving 8 bases not matched to a gene. CDR3 size: 17 residues. CDR3 DNA: TGCGCCAGCAGCCACACTATAGCGGGTAGCTCCTACAATGAGCAGTTCTTC. Its protein product is CASSHTIAGSSYNEQFF.

This clonotype was detected a few times. V gene TRBV6-1 combines with J gene TRBJ2-1; 7 nucleotides line up with TRBD1. The V and J ends lost 6 bases and 3 bases, in that order; junction bases with no gene match: 8. This CDR3 has 15 amino acids. The germline gives CDR1 MNHNS, CDR2 SASEGT. The CDR3, as DNA: TGTGCCAGCAGCCCTCGACAGGGAAACTACAATGAGCAGTTCTTC. Amino acids: CASSPRQGNYNEQFF.

The V and J genes are TRBV2 and TRBJ2-1, with D perhaps matching TRBD2 (5 bases). Trimming cost V 6 bases and J 2 bases, with 14 bases left between them. This CDR3 region has 15 residues. Germline V lookup: CDR1 SNHLY, CDR2 FYNNEI. CDR3 DNA: TGTGCCAGCAGGGAGCTAGCCTCGACCTACAATGAGCAGTTCTTC. Protein sequence: CASRELASTYNEQFF. Using reference TRBV2 and TRBJ2-1 for the parts outside the CDR3, the full variable domain is EPEVTQTPSHQVTQMGQEVILRCVPISNHLYFYWYRQILGQKVEFLVSFYNNEISEKSEIFDDQFSVERPDGSNFTLKIRSTKLEDSAMYFCASRELASTYNEQFFGPGTRLTVL.